A single sample gave rise to the 2 T cell receptor beta chains below, sequenced in a study of CD8 T cells in ankylosing spondylitis. TCRdb analysed the 5' RACE reads with MiXCR anew, one entry per CDR3 protein. The table has a few hundred thousand distinct CDR3 sequences, 11% seen once. Input material: blood, either unsorted or a sorted T cell fraction (not recorded which). The receptors stem from a female donor with ankylosing spondylitis or in good health (not recorded which).

For the CDR3, the DNA is TGTGCCAGCAGCTGGGCAGGGGGCCCTAGGGAAAAACTGTTTTTT. Protein: CASSWAGGPREKLFF. The V and J genes are TRBV5-5 and TRBJ1-4, with 8 positions matching TRBD1. The germline V gene has CDR1 SGHKS and CDR2 YYEKEE (reference sequence). CDR3 length: 15 residues. V lost 3 bases and J lost 8; bases outside the gene matches: 9.

The sample holds many counts of this clonotype. V and J are TRBV20-1 and TRBJ1-4; D uncertain. V was cut by 0 bases and J by 3 bases, with 17 bases left in between. Germline CDR1 is DFQATT and CDR2 is SNEGSKA (reference sequence). The CDR3 is 17 residues long. CDR3 protein: CSAREQVGFMANEKLFF. The DNA of the CDR3 is TGCAGTGCTAGAGAGCAGGTTGGGTTTATGGCTAATGAAAAACTGTTTTTT.